This T cell receptor (beta chain) was sequenced for a study of T cells in Graves' hyperthyroidism and ophthalmopathy. The overall study: Specimen type is peripheral blood, collected at initial diagnosis prior to any treatment.

RNA transcripts provided the source from which TCR beta CDR3 regions were amplified. The HTBI primer set served for first-round RT-PCR of the TCR CDR3. Using its own MiXCR run on the multiplex PCR reads, TCRdb lists one record per CDR3 protein. The table records about 520,000 distinct CDR3 sequences, more than 20% of them present only once. Many counts were recorded for this clonotype. V dropped 6 bases and J dropped 4 bases, with 12 bases sitting between them. CDR3 length equals 14 residues. The sample consisted of blood. This sequence joins TRBV12-3 or TRBV12-4 and TRBJ2-2; a possible D gene is TRBD1 (6 bases). This receptor was identified in a man in his late teens or twenties with Graves' hyperthyroidism. The CDR3 spells CASSRQVLTGELFF. CDR3 nucleotides: TGTGCCAGCAGCCGACAGGTACTCACCGGGGAGCTGTTTTTT.